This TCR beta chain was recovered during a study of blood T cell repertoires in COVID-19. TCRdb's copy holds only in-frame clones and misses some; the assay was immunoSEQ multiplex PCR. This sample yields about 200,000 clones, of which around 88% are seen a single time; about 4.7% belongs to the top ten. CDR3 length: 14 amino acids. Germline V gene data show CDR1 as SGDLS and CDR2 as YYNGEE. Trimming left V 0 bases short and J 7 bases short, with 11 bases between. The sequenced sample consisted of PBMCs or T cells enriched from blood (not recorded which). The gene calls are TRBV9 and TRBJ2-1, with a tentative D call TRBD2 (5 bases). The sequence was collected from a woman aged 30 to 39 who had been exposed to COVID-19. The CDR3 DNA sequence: TGTGCCAGCAGCGTAGCAGGACTCTCGAATGAGCAGTTCTTC. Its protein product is CASSVAGLSNEQFF.